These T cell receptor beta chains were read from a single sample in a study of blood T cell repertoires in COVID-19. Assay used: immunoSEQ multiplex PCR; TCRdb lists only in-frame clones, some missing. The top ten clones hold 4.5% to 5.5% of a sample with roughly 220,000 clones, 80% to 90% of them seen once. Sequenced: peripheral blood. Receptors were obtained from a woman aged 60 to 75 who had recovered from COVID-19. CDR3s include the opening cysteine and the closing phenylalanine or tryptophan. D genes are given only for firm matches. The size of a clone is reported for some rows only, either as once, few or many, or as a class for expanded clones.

TGTGCCTGGACCCGAGGAGGAAATCAGCCCCAGCATTTT	CAWTRGGNQPQHF	TRBJ1-5	once	TRBV30	NA
TGTGCCAGCAGTTCTCGGACAGGGGGCACGCAGTATTTT	CASSSRTGGTQYF	TRBJ2-3	NA	TRBV12-3/TRBV12-4	TRBD1
TGTGCCAGCAGCCCGAGACTAGCAATTGTGATGAATGAGCAGTTCTTC	CASSPRLAIVMNEQFF	TRBJ2-1	NA	TRBV7-9	TRBD2
TGCGCCAGCAGCCAAGTTGGTACAGTAGAAAACACCATATATTTT	CASSQVGTVENTIYF	TRBJ1-3	NA	TRBV4-3	NA
TGTGCCAGCAGTTCCCCGGAGGCTAGCGGGTTAGAGACCCAGTACTTC	CASSSPEASGLETQYF	TRBJ2-5	NA	TRBV6-5	TRBD2
TGTGCCAGCAGCGTCGCGGATACGCAGTATTTT	CASSVADTQYF	TRBJ2-3	NA	TRBV9	NA
TGTGCCAGCAGCCCGAGCTCTGGGGCCAACGTCCTGACTTTC	CASSPSSGANVLTF	TRBJ2-6	NA	TRBV5-6	NA
TGTGCCAGCAGCGGACACGAGGATCAGCCCCAGCATTTT	CASSGHEDQPQHF	TRBJ1-5	once	TRBV12-3/TRBV12-4	NA
TGTGCCAGCAGCCACCGAGCGGGGGCCCTTCGGAATGAGCAGTTCTTC	CASSHRAGALRNEQFF	TRBJ2-1	NA	TRBV7-8	TRBD2
TGCGCCAGCAGCGCAGGCTACGAGCAGTACTTC	CASSAGYEQYF	TRBJ2-7	few	TRBV5-1	NA
TGCAGCGTTGAAGAGGGGACAGGGCGGGAGACCCAGTACTTC	CSVEEGTGRETQYF	TRBJ2-5	once	TRBV29-1	TRBD1
TGTGCCAGTAGTATGGGGACAGGGGGCACCGGGGAGCTGTTTTTT	CASSMGTGGTGELFF	TRBJ2-2	NA	TRBV19	TRBD1
TGTGCCAGCAGCAGAACGGGACAGGGGGCGAATGGCTACACCTTC	CASSRTGQGANGYTF	TRBJ1-2	NA	TRBV7-9	TRBD1
TGCAGCGTTAACGACAGGGCGAACACTGAAGCTTTCTTT	CSVNDRANTEAFF	TRBJ1-1	NA	TRBV29-1	TRBD1
TGTGCCAGTAGGGGGATTACAGGGGGCTCTGGGGCCAACGTCCTGACTTTC	CASRGITGGSGANVLTF	TRBJ2-6	NA	TRBV19	TRBD1
TGTGCCATCTCCGGGACAAGGAGCCGAAACACCATATATTTT	CAISGTRSRNTIYF	TRBJ1-3	NA	TRBV10-3	NA
TGTGCCACCAGTGATCGCCAGGGTGACGGCTACACCTTC	CATSDRQGDGYTF	TRBJ1-2	few	TRBV24-1	NA
TGTGCCACCGTTCGGGACAGGGTATACGGGGAGCTGTTTTTT	CATVRDRVYGELFF	TRBJ2-2	NA	TRBV6-5	TRBD1
TGTGCCAGCCAAAACACCGGGGAGCTGTTTTTT	CASQNTGELFF	TRBJ2-2	NA	TRBV3-1/TRBV3-2	NA
TGTGCCACCCGTCGGTGGGGGGGAAGAGAGACCCAGTACTTC	CATRRWGGRETQYF	TRBJ2-5	NA	TRBV15	TRBD2
TGCGCCAGCAGCTGGGCAACCAGCTCCTACGAGCAGTACTTC	CASSWATSSYEQYF	TRBJ2-7	NA	TRBV5-1	NA
TGTGCCTGGAGTGTAGGGTCGGGGTTCAATCAGCCCCAGCATTTT	CAWSVGSGFNQPQHF	TRBJ1-5	NA	TRBV30	NA
TGTGCCAGCAGCTTATACGGGGGGGCCCTGGCAGATACGCAGTATTTT	CASSLYGGALADTQYF	TRBJ2-3	NA	TRBV7-3	TRBD2
TGTGCCAGCAGCTTAGCGGGGGGAAACACCGGGGAGCTGTTTTTT	CASSLAGGNTGELFF	TRBJ2-2	NA	TRBV7-3	TRBD2
TGTGCCAGCAGCCAGCCCGGGACAGGGGAGACCTCACATGAAAAACTGTTTTTT	CASSQPGTGETSHEKLFF	TRBJ1-4	NA	TRBV5-4	TRBD1
TGTGCCAGCAGTTCGCCGGGAAGTACAGATACGCAGTATTTT	CASSSPGSTDTQYF	TRBJ2-3	NA	TRBV28	NA
TGTGCCAGCAGCGTAGCACTAGATACCTACGAGCAGTACTTC	CASSVALDTYEQYF	TRBJ2-7	NA	TRBV9	NA
TGCAGTGCTAGTAAGGGGGCATTGGACACTGAAGCTTTCTTT	CSASKGALDTEAFF	TRBJ1-1	NA	TRBV20-1	TRBD1
TGTGCCAGCAGGACCCACAGGGATGAGACCCAGTACTTC	CASRTHRDETQYF	TRBJ2-5	NA	TRBV7-9	NA
TGCGCCAGCAGCTGGGGGTCTAGCGGGGGCCTGAGCTCCTACGAGCAGTACTTC	CASSWGSSGGLSSYEQYF	TRBJ2-7	NA	TRBV5-1	TRBD2
TGTGCCAGCAGTCCTCCGACAGGGTCGGTTTCACCCCTCCACTTT	CASSPPTGSVSPLHF	TRBJ1-6	NA	TRBV28	TRBD1